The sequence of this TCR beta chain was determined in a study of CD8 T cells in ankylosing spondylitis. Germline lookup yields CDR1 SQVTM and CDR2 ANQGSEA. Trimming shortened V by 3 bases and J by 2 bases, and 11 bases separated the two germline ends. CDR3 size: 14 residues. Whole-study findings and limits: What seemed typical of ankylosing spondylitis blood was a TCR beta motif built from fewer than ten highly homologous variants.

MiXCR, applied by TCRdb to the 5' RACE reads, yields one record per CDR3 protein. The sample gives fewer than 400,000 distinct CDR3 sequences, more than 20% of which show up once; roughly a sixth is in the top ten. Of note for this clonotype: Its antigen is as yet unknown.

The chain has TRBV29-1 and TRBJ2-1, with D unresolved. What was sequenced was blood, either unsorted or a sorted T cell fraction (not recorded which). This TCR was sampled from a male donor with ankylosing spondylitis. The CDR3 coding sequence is TGCAGCGTTGACGTGGGAATGCCCTACAATGAGCAGTTCTTC. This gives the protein CSVDVGMPYNEQFF.